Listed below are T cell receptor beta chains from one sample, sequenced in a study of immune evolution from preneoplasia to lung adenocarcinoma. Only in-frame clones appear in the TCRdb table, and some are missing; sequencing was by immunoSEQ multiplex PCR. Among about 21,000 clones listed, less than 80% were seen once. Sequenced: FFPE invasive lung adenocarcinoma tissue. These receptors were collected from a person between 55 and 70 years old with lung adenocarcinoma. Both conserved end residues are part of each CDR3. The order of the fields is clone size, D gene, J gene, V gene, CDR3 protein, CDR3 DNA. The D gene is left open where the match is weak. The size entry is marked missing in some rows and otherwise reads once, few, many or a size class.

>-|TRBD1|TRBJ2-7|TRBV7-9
CASSGTGGEQYF
TGTGCCAGCAGCGGTACAGGGGGCGAGCAGTACTTC
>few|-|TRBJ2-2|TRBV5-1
CASSLPGANTGELFF
TGCGCCAGCAGCTTGCCAGGGGCCAACACCGGGGAGCTGTTTTTT
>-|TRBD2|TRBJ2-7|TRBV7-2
CASSPGGTTIYEQYF
TGTGCCAGCAGCCCAGGCGGGACTACTATCTACGAGCAGTACTTC
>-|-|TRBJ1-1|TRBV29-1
CSVRREAEAFF
TGCAGCGTTCGGAGGGAGGCTGAAGCTTTCTTT
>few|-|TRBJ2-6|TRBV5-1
CASSLWAGSGANVLTF
TGCGCCAGCAGCTTGTGGGCGGGTTCTGGGGCCAACGTCCTGACTTTC
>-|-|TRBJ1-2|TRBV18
CASSPENSYGYTF
TGTGCCAGCTCACCAGAGAATTCCTATGGCTACACCTTC
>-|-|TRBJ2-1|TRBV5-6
CASSLEGGHRVNEQFF
TGTGCCAGCAGCTTGGAGGGGGGTCATAGGGTTAATGAGCAGTTCTTC
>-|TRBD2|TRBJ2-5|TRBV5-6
CASSYSGLAGQETQYF
TGTGCCAGCAGCTATTCGGGACTAGCGGGCCAAGAGACCCAGTACTTC
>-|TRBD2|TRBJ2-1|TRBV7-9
CASSPPGGSNNEQFF
TGTGCCAGCAGCCCTCCCGGCGGGAGTAACAATGAGCAGTTCTTC
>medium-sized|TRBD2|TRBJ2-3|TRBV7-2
CASSSGTSGKADTQYF
TGTGCCAGCAGCTCCGGGACTAGCGGGAAGGCAGATACGCAGTATTTT
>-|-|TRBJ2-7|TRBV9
CASSAQGAYEQYF
TGTGCCAGCAGCGCTCAGGGCGCCTACGAGCAGTACTTC
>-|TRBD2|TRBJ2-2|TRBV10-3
CAISEPGVGGPPGELFF
TGTGCCATCAGTGAGCCGGGAGTGGGAGGGCCGCCCGGGGAGCTGTTTTTT
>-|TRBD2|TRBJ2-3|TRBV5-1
CASSLGGTRGTDTQYF
TGCGCCAGCAGCTTGGGAGGGACTAGGGGCACAGATACGCAGTATTTT
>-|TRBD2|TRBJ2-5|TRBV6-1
CASSPGLAEETQYF
TGTGCCAGCAGTCCGGGACTAGCGGAAGAGACCCAGTACTTC
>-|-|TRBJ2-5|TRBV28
CASSLPLSGLETQYF
TGTGCCAGCAGTCTACCCCTTTCGGGGCTGGAGACCCAGTACTTC
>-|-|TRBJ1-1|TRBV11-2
CASSLDLSVVKAFF
TGTGCCAGCAGCTTAGATCTGAGTGTCGTAAAAGCTTTCTTT
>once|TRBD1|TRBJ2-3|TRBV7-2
CASSSLGFGQGSTDTQYF
TGTGCCAGCAGCTCCCTGGGGTTCGGACAGGGAAGCACAGATACGCAGTATTTT
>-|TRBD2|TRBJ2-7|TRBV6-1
CASTETSGSTYEQYF
TGTGCCAGCACCGAGACTAGCGGGAGCACCTACGAGCAGTACTTC
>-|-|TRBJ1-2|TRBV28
CASGVRANYGYTF
TGTGCCAGCGGCGTAAGGGCTAACTATGGCTACACCTTC
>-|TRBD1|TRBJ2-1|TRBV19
CASSPQWGTGSNEQFF
TGTGCCAGTAGTCCCCAATGGGGGACAGGGTCCAATGAGCAGTTCTTC
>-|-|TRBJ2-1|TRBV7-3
CASSLGRTNNEQFF
TGTGCCAGCAGCTTAGGACGGACGAACAATGAGCAGTTCTTC
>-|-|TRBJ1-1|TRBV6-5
CASSYEGGGGRGAFF
TGTGCCAGCAGTTACGAGGGCGGTGGGGGCAGGGGAGCTTTCTTT
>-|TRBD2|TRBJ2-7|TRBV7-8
CASSLGGDAYEQYF
TGTGCCAGCAGCCTGGGAGGGGACGCCTACGAGCAGTACTTC
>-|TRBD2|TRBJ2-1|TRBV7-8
CASSLSTSGRRHNEQFF
TGTGCCAGCAGCTTAAGTACTAGCGGGAGGCGTCACAATGAGCAGTTCTTC
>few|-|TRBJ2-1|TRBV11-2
CASSLGYGGYNEQFF
TGTGCCAGCAGCTTAGGATATGGAGGTTACAATGAGCAGTTCTTC
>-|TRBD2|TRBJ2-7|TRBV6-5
CASNSGLAGVSEQYF
TGTGCCAGCAACTCGGGACTAGCGGGAGTATCCGAGCAGTACTTC
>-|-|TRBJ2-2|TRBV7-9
CASSLREPNTGELFF
TGTGCCAGCAGCCTCCGGGAGCCGAACACCGGGGAGCTGTTTTTT
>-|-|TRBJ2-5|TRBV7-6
CASSLQGWGETQYF
TGTGCCAGCAGCCTACAGGGATGGGGAGAGACCCAGTACTTC
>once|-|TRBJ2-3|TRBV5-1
CASSLGQTDTQYF
TGCGCCAGCAGCTTGGGGCAAACAGATACGCAGTATTTT
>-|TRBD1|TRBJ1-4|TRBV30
CAWSVLGGANEKLFF
TGTGCCTGGAGTGTACTAGGGGGCGCGAATGAAAAACTGTTTTTT
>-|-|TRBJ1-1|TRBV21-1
CASTGLGVNTEAFF
TGTGCCAGCACCGGGTTGGGGGTGAACACTGAAGCTTTCTTT
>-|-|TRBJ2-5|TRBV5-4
CASSPVGDQETQYF
TGTGCCAGCAGCCCCGTAGGGGACCAAGAGACCCAGTACTTC
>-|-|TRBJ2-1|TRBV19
CASSTLDLGRTYNEQFF
TGTGCCAGTAGTACCCTAGATTTGGGTCGAACCTACAATGAGCAGTTCTTC
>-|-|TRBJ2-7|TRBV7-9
CASSLRVGTAAYEQYF
TGTGCCAGCAGCTTAAGGGTGGGGACGGCCGCCTACGAGCAGTACTTC
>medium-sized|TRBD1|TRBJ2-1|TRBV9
CASTGTGGHNEQFF
TGTGCCAGCACCGGGACAGGGGGACACAATGAGCAGTTCTTC
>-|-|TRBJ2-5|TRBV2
CASSARGGETQYF
TGTGCCAGCAGTGCCAGGGGCGGAGAGACCCAGTACTTC
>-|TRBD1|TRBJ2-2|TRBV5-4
CASSFSVGRGRLAGELFF
TGTGCCAGCAGCTTTAGCGTCGGCAGGGGGCGCCTCGCTGGGGAGCTGTTTTTT
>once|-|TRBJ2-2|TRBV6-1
CASRYLSGELFF
TGTGCCAGCCGCTATCTCTCCGGGGAGCTGTTTTTT
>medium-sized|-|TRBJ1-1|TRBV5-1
CASSSVQGLNTEAFF
TGCGCCAGCAGCTCGGTCCAGGGCCTGAACACTGAAGCTTTCTTT
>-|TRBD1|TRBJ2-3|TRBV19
CASSTPGQITDTQYF
TGTGCCAGTAGTACCCCGGGACAGATCACAGATACGCAGTATTTT
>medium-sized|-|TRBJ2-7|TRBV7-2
CASSPRDPTFEQYF
TGTGCCAGCAGTCCCCGGGACCCTACGTTCGAGCAGTACTTC
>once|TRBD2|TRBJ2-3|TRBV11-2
CASTPWEGNADTQYF
TGTGCCAGCACCCCGTGGGAGGGCAATGCAGATACGCAGTATTTT
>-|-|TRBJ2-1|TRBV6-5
CASRKGTRQFF
TGTGCCAGCAGAAAAGGGACCAGGCAGTTCTTC
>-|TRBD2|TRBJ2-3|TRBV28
CASSFGPASGGGTDTQYF
TGTGCCAGCAGTTTTGGTCCCGCTAGCGGAGGAGGCACAGATACGCAGTATTTT
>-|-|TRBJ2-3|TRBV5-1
CASSETGERFDTQYF
TGCGCCAGCAGCGAAACGGGAGAGCGGTTTGATACGCAGTATTTT
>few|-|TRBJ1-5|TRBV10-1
CASPGQKQPQHF
TGCGCCAGCCCCGGACAGAAACAGCCCCAGCATTTT
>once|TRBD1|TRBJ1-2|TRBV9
CASTRTGSYGYTF
TGTGCCAGCACTCGGACAGGGAGCTATGGCTACACCTTC
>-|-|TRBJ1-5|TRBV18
CASTYTRQGRTQPQHF
TGTGCCAGCACTTATACGCGGCAGGGACGCACCCAGCCCCAGCATTTT
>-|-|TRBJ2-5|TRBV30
CAWREITGLSAIQETQYF
TGTGCCTGGAGGGAGATCACAGGGTTAAGTGCTATTCAAGAGACCCAGTACTTC
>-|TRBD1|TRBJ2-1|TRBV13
CASSPSDRERSEQFF
TGTGCCAGCAGCCCCTCGGACAGGGAAAGAAGTGAGCAGTTCTTC
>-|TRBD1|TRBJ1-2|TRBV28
CASRPPGGFGYGYTF
TGTGCCAGCAGGCCGCCAGGGGGGTTTGGCTATGGCTACACCTTC
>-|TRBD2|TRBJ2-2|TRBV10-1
CASLGGGSGELFF
TGCGCCAGCCTGGGGGGAGGGTCCGGGGAGCTGTTTTTT
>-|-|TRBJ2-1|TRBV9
CASSVGVGGGKSYNEQFF
TGTGCCAGCAGCGTTGGTGTAGGAGGAGGAAAGTCCTACAATGAGCAGTTCTTC